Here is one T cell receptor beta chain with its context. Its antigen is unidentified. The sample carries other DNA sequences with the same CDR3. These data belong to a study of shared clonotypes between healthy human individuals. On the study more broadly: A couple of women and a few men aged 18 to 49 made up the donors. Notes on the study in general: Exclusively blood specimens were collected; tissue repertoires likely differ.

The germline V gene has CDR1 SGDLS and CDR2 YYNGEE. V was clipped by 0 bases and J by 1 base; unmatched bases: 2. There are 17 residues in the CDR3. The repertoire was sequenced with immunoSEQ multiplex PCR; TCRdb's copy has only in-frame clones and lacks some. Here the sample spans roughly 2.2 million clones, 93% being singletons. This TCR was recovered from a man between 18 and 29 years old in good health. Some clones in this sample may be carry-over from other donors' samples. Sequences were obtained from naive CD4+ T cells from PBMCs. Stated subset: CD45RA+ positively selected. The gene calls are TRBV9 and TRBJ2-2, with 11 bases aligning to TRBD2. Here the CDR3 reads CASSVVGLAGNTGELFF. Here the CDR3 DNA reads TGTGCCAGCAGCGTAGTTGGACTAGCGGGGAACACCGGGGAGCTGTTTTTT.